Sequencing of this TCR beta chain was carried out in a study of T-cell memory formation after mild COVID-19. Across the whole study: Each donor largely had its own TCR clusters.

Barcoded TCR alpha and TCR beta cDNA libraries with UMIs came from 5'RACE using constant-segment primers. Each CDR3 protein is one row after TCRdb ran MiXCR on the 5' RACE reads. The data hold roughly 180,000 distinct CDR3 sequences, with 15% to 20% observed a single time. This clonotype was obtained from a man aged 18 to 29 who had mild COVID-19 (a few samples of this study predate the infection). Cell type and time point are not known. The sequencing input was PBMCs or a T cell subset sorted from them (not recorded which).

The CDR3 coding sequence is TGTGCCACGAACAGGGTCCGGAACACTGAAGCTTTCTTT. It specifies CATNRVRNTEAFF. The gene calls are TRBV7-2 and TRBJ1-1, with D perhaps TRBD1 (6 bases). CDR3 length equals 13 residues. Germline CDR1 and CDR2: SGHTA and FQGNSA. V was cut by 10 bases and J by 1 base, with 13 bases left in between.